What follows are 10 T cell receptor beta chains derived from one specimen sequenced in a study of Graves' ophthalmopathy and Graves' hyperthyroidism. The authors amplified TCR beta CDR3 regions from RNA transcripts. The workflow started with a first-round RT-PCR run with HTBI primers and then moved on to a second-round multiplex PCR. TCRdb re-called the multiplex PCR reads with MiXCR, one entry per CDR3 protein. The profile covers a few hundred thousand distinct CDR3 sequences, with approximately 35% appearing a single time and approximately 4.1% taken by the ten largest. The sequenced sample was peripheral blood or thyroid tissue (not recorded which). These receptors all stem from an adult man with Graves' hyperthyroidism.

This clonotype was counted many times. The rearrangement links TRBV20-1 to TRBJ1-5; weak D call: TRBD1 (6 bases). V lost 4 bases, J lost 7 bases, and 20 bases lay in between. There are 15 residues in the CDR3. The germline gives CDR1 DFQATT, CDR2 SNEGSKA (reference sequence). CDR3: CSAKYVQGAGQPQHF. Here the CDR3 DNA reads TGCAGTGCTAAATACGTACAGGGAGCGGGACAGCCCCAGCATTTT.

Comments on this clonotype: An end of the junction does not agree with germline; a read error may underlie this. The gene calls are TRBV24-1 and TRBJ2-7; D is perhaps TRBD2 (5 bases). CDR1 KGHDR and CDR2 SFDVKD come from the germline V gene. The CDR3 is made up of 14 amino acids. The CDR3 reads CATSPAGVSCEQYF. DNA for the CDR3: TGTGCCACCTCACCGGCCGGGGTTTCCTGCGAGCAGTACTTC.

This clonotype turned up a few times. This chain connects TRBV9 to TRBJ1-5, with D possibly TRBD1 on 5 matching bases. CDR1 and CDR2 (germline): SGDLS, YYNGEE. The V end was cut by 7 bases, the J end by 1 base, with 12 bases between. This CDR3 is 14 amino acids long. As DNA, the CDR3 is TGTGCCAGCGGGGACGGTAAAAGCAATCAGCCCCAGCATTTT. It encodes CASGDGKSNQPQHF. Full variable domain (rest looked up from reference TRBV9 and TRBJ1-5): DSGVTQTPKHLITATGQRVTLRCSPRSGDLSVYWYQQSLDQGLQFLIQYYNGEERAKGNILERFSAQQFPDLHSELNLSSLELGDSALYFCASGDGKSNQPQHFGDGTRLSIL.

In its sample, this clonotype was seen once. A junction end diverges from the germline sequence, so it may reflect a read error. The rearrangement joins TRBV20-1 to TRBJ2-3; 8 bases match TRBD2. The CDR3 has 14 amino acids. In germline, CDR1 is DFQATT, CDR2 SNEGSKA (reference sequence). The CDR3 DNA follows: TGCAGTGCTAGCCCGGGACTAGACACAGATGCGCAGTATTTT. It yields the protein CSASPGLDTDAQYF.

This clonotype was picked up many times. This chain links TRBV7-2 with TRBJ2-7; no clear D. V was clipped by 2 bases and J by 2 bases, with 4 bases between them. The CDR3 is 12 amino acids. From germline, CDR1 is SGHTA and CDR2 FQGNSA. The CDR3 spells CASSLPTYEQYF. In DNA, the CDR3 is TGTGCCAGCAGCTTACCAACCTACGAGCAGTACTTC.

As to this clonotype: Its ends do not fully match the called genes, so a read error is possible. This rearrangement joins TRBV2 to TRBJ1-3; D not resolved. The germline gives CDR1 SNHLY, CDR2 FYNNEI. The CDR3 runs to 14 residues. The CDR3 loop is CASSPSVSRNTIYF. CDR3 nucleotide sequence: TGTGCCAGCAGCCCAAGCGTCTCTAGAAACACCATATATTTT.

The table lists this clonotype with many counts. V usage is TRBV5-1 and J usage is TRBJ1-6; 7 bases are a match to TRBD1. V lost 4 bases, J lost 5 bases, and 6 bases stayed unmatched. Germline assignment: CDR1 SGHRS and CDR2 YFSETQ. The CDR3 spans 15 residues. CDR3 DNA sequence: TGCGCCAGCAGCCCCGACGGGACAGATAATTCACCCCTCCACTTT. Translating gives CASSPDGTDNSPLHF.

This clonotype was detected ten times or more. V is TRBV9 and J is TRBJ1-2; TRBD1 matches at 10 bases. The CDR3 covers 15 residues. V lost 3 bases, J lost 4 bases, and 6 bases stayed unmatched. The germline gives CDR1 SGDLS, CDR2 YYNGEE. CDR3 nucleotide sequence: TGTGCCAGCAGCGCCCCGGGACAGGGGATCTATGGCTACACCTTC. Translating gives CASSAPGQGIYGYTF.

This clonotype came up many times. The chain combines TRBV7-9 with TRBJ1-2; the D is unclear. Germline CDR1 is SEHNR and CDR2 is FQNEAQ (reference sequence). The CDR3 runs 11 residues. V was shortened by 1 base and J by 7 bases, with 4 bases between the two germline ends. The CDR3: CASSLDRGYTF. The CDR3 region has the DNA TGTGCCAGCAGCTTAGACCGTGGCTACACCTTC.

This rearrangement joins TRBV28 to TRBJ1-5; no firm D call. The V gene's germline CDR1 is MDHEN and CDR2 SYDVKM. The CDR3 sequence is 13 residues long. The V end was cut by 4 bases, the J end by 7 bases, with 11 bases between. The CDR3 is CASSSVGRQPQHF. In DNA, the CDR3 is TGTGCCAGCAGTTCGGTGGGGAGACAGCCCCAGCATTTT.